Below are 4 T cell receptor beta chains sequenced from a single sample in a study of shared clonotypes between healthy human individuals. Sequencing used immunoSEQ multiplex PCR; TCRdb keeps in-frame clones, though not all of them. The table has about 580,000 clones, 95% to 98% seen once. Terminally differentiated effector memory CD45RA+ cells were excluded from the naive CD8 cells, which were CD45RO-negative and positively selected for CCR7. Sequenced input: naive CD8+ T cells sorted from blood. These receptors were obtained from a man aged 30 to 45 in good health.

This chain links TRBV27 with TRBJ2-7; 11 bases agree with TRBD2. In germline, CDR1 is MNHEY, CDR2 SMNVEV (reference sequence). V lost 7 bases, J lost 4 bases, and 3 bases stayed unmatched. This CDR3 has 13 residues. In DNA form, the CDR3 reads TGTGCCAGCATAGCGGGGGGGACATACGAGCAGTACTTC. Translated, it gives CASIAGGTYEQYF.

The chain links TRBV7-3 to TRBJ1-1, with 9 bases aligning to TRBD1. V gave up 2 bases and J gave up 6 bases; unmatched junction bases: 7. The germline gives CDR1 SGHTA, CDR2 FQGTGA. This CDR3 is built from 15 residues. CDR3 DNA: TGTGCCAGCAGCTTATCGACAGGGGGTGTCCCTGAAGCTTTCTTT. It specifies CASSLSTGGVPEAFF. The full variable domain, completed using reference TRBV7-3 and TRBJ1-1, is GAGVSQTPSNKVTEKGKYVELRCDPISGHTALYWYRQSLGQGPEFLIYFQGTGAADDSGLPNDRFFAVRPEGSVSTLKIQRTERGDSAVYLCASSLSTGGVPEAFFGQGTRLTVV.

With regard to this clone: At the DNA level, this CDR3 is encoded by other sequences in the same sample as well. The chain couples TRBV7-9 to TRBJ2-5; D is uncertain. Germline V CDR1 and CDR2: SEHNR, FQNEAQ (reference sequence). V lost 2 bases and J lost 5, with 3 bases in between. The CDR3 is 11 amino acids. This chain's CDR3 is CASSLSETQYF. CDR3 bases: TGTGCCAGCAGCTTAAGTGAGACCCAGTACTTC.

In its sample, this clone was seen once. This CDR3 is also generated by other DNA sequences in the sample. The chain recombines TRBV9 with TRBJ2-7; 10 bases map to TRBD2. This CDR3 region has 15 residues. Germline V gives CDR1 SGDLS, CDR2 YYNGEE. Trimming took 0 bases from V and 3 from J; bases not matched to a gene: 3. CDR3 sequence reads: CASSVGTSGDYEQYF. The CDR3 DNA sequence: TGTGCCAGCAGCGTAGGGACTAGCGGAGACTACGAGCAGTACTTC.